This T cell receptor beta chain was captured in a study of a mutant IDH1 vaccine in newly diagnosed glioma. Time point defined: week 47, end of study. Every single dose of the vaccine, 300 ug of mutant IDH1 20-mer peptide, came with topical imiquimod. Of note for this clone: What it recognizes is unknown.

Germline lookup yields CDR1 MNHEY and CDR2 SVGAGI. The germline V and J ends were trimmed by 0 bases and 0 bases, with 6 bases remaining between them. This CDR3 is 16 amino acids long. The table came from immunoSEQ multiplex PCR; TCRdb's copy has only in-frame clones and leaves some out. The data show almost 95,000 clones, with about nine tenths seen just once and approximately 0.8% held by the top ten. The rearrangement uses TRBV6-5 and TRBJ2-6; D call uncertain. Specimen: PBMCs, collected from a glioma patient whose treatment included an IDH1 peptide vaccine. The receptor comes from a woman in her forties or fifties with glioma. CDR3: CASSYSGSSGANVLTF. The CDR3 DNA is TGTGCCAGCAGTTACTCGGGCAGCTCTGGGGCCAACGTCCTGACTTTC.